This T cell receptor (beta chain) appears in the sequencing data of a study of cytotoxic CD8 clonotypes in ibrutinib-treated CLL. Looking at the study overall: After a median of about six years, some 14 patients stayed remitted and approximately twelve progressed; responses had been partial in some 25 and complete in 2.

General study points: Sampling times, which were not matched between the groups, differed between sustained-remission patients and progressing patients. Higher circulating CD8+ T-cell counts strongly accompanied higher baseline clonality, above age-matched healthy donors.

V was pared by 3 bases and J by 6 bases, with 13 bases between. The CDR3 covers 14 residues. The germline gives CDR1 MDHEN, CDR2 SYDVKM. The protocol was immunoSEQ multiplex PCR, while the TCRdb copy is restricted to in-frame clones and leaves out a portion. This repertoire shows about 130,000 clones, about four fifths found once; its top ten account for around 13%. About this clone: Antigen unknown.

The clonotype comes from a human donor with chronic lymphocytic leukemia. Sequencing was performed on PBMCs, taken after 12 months of ibrutinib treatment. The gene calls are TRBV28 and TRBJ2-3, with D hard to call. CDR3 in DNA: TGTGCCAGCAGTTTTAGTGGATGGAGTGATACGCAGTATTTT. Translating it yields CASSFSGWSDTQYF.